Below, 27 T cell receptor beta chains from the same sample are listed, as sequenced in a study of T cell changes during pregnancy in multiple sclerosis (dated by TCRdb to the late 2010s). Receptors were amplified or captured by the immunoSEQ multiplex PCR assay. As stored in TCRdb, this immuneACCESS dataset retains in-frame rearrangements with V and J assigned. A fraction of the clones does not appear; measured against another copy, unresolved V genes explain less than half of the discrepancy, and the remainder lacks a known reason. Counted in this sample were just under 45,000 clones; around 96% of them appeared once. Approximately 1% of the sample is in the top ten clones. The input for sequencing was peripheral blood, taken in the second trimester of pregnancy. The receptors were sampled from a female donor with multiple sclerosis, enrolled in a pregnancy study.

V is TRBV6-4 and J is TRBJ2-1; possible D gene TRBD1, 6 bases. V was clipped by 0 bases and J by 6 bases, with 15 bases between them. The germline V gene has CDR1 MRHNA and CDR2 SNTAGT. The CDR3 spans 16 residues. The CDR3 DNA follows: TGTGCCAGCAGTGACTCGGACAGAGCGAGTATCAATGAGCAGTTCTTC. This gives the protein CASSDSDRASINEQFF.

The genes are TRBV15 and TRBJ2-6, with 7 bases matching TRBD2. Losses at the gene ends were 0 bases for V and 0 bases for J; bases not matched to a gene: 8. The CDR3 sequence is 19 residues long. The germline V gene has CDR1 LNHNV and CDR2 YYDKDF (reference sequence). The CDR3 bases are TGTGCCACCAGCAGAGATCCTGGCGGGGGTTTCTCTGGGGCCAACGTCCTGACTTTC. Amino acids: CATSRDPGGGFSGANVLTF. The full variable domain, in which reference TRBV15 and TRBJ2-6 provide the parts outside the CDR3, is DAMVIQNPRYQVTQFGKPVTLSCSQTLNHNVMYWYQQKSSQAPKLLFHYYDKDFNNEADTPDNFQSRRPNTSFCFLDIRSPGLGDTAMYLCATSRDPGGGFSGANVLTFGAGSRLTVL.

V gene TRBV19 combines with J gene TRBJ2-3; 7 nucleotides line up with TRBD2. J lost 4 bases, V lost 3 bases, and 4 bases had no gene match. The CDR3 is made up of 14 amino acids. In germline, CDR1 is LNHDA, CDR2 SQIVND (reference sequence). The CDR3 reads CASSIPTSADTQYF. The CDR3 region has the DNA TGTGCCAGTAGTATTCCTACTAGCGCAGATACGCAGTATTTT.

The V and J genes are TRBV19 and TRBJ2-1; 9 bases are shared with TRBD2. Germline CDR1 LNHDA, CDR2 SQIVND (reference sequence). V lost 5 bases to trimming and J lost 9 bases; unmatched junction nucleotides: 11. The CDR3 length is 15 residues. CDR3 DNA sequence: TGTGCCAGTAGTCTGGGACTAGCCGAGATGGGTGAGCAGTTCTTC. The encoded protein is CASSLGLAEMGEQFF.

V gene TRBV7-6 combines with J gene TRBJ1-1, with D perhaps TRBD1 (5 bases). The CDR3 spans 15 residues. V shed 2 bases and J shed 4 bases, with 14 bases lying between them. Germline V gene sequence: CDR1 SGHVS, CDR2 FNYEAQ. The CDR3: CASSLLKSGGTEAFF. CDR3 nucleotide sequence: TGTGCCAGCAGCTTACTGAAATCGGGGGGCACTGAAGCTTTCTTT.

The rearrangement uses TRBV5-4 and TRBJ2-2, with 8 bases identical to TRBD1. Germline V CDR1 and CDR2: SGHNT, YYREEE (reference sequence). The CDR3 length is 18 residues. After removal of 0 bases from V and 2 bases from J, the junction contained 9 bases not matched to a gene. The CDR3 DNA reads as TGTGCCAGCAGCTTGGGGATATCCCAGGGGGCAAACACCGGGGAGCTGTTTTTT. Its translation: CASSLGISQGANTGELFF.

The V and J genes are TRBV4-3 and TRBJ1-2; TRBD1 is a possible D gene (5 bases). This CDR3 spans 16 amino acids. The germline V gene has CDR1 LGHNA and CDR2 YSLEER. V was pared by 0 bases and J by 5 bases, with 16 bases between. The DNA for the CDR3 is TGCGCCAGCAGCCAAGATCAAGCCGGGACTGAATATGGCTACACCTTC. Amino acid sequence: CASSQDQAGTEYGYTF.

The genes are TRBV7-3 and TRBJ1-1; a weak D match, TRBD1 (6 bases). CDR1 SGHTA and CDR2 FQGTGA come from the germline V gene. The CDR3 totals 13 residues. V gave up 1 base and J gave up 4 bases, with 7 bases separating them. In DNA, the CDR3 is TGTGCCAGCAGCTTAAAAGGGGGCACTGAAGCTTTCTTT. It translates to CASSLKGGTEAFF. The full variable domain, with the rest looked up from reference TRBV7-3 and TRBJ1-1, is GAGVSQTPSNKVTEKGKYVELRCDPISGHTALYWYRQSLGQGPEFLIYFQGTGAADDSGLPNDRFFAVRPEGSVSTLKIQRTERGDSAVYLCASSLKGGTEAFFGQGTRLTVV.

The chain joins TRBV6-6 to TRBJ1-4; 7 bases map to TRBD1. Germline lookup yields CDR1 MNHNY and CDR2 SVGAGI (reference sequence). The CDR3 totals 12 residues. Trimming removed 8 bases from V and 7 bases from J; junction bases left unmatched: 4. The CDR3 region is CASRDSREKLFF. The CDR3 nucleotides read TGTGCCAGCCGGGACAGTCGTGAAAAACTGTTTTTT.

The chain has TRBV15 and TRBJ2-2; D is unclear. V gave up 8 bases and J gave up 5 bases, with 12 bases separating them. The germline V gene has CDR1 LNHNV and CDR2 YYDKDF (reference sequence). The CDR3 runs 13 residues. CDR3 sequence: CATSDFRTGELFF. The DNA for the CDR3 is TGTGCCACCTCAGATTTTCGAACCGGGGAGCTGTTTTTT.

This clone was detected only a few times. The chain is built from TRBV7-9 and TRBJ1-1, with a tentative D call TRBD1 (6 bases). The CDR3 covers 15 residues. The V and J ends lost 6 bases and 0 bases respectively, with 14 bases between them. Per germline, CDR1 SEHNR and CDR2 FQNEAQ (reference sequence). The CDR3 DNA reads as TGTGCCAGCAGGATTAGAGAGGGGGTGAACACTGAAGCTTTCTTT. It encodes CASRIREGVNTEAFF.

The chain employs TRBV5-4 and TRBJ2-2; TRBD2 agrees at 12 bases. Germline-derived CDR1 and CDR2 are SGHNT and YYREEE (reference sequence). V shed 1 base, J shed 5 bases, and the junction held 3 bases outside the gene matches. The CDR3 is 16 residues long. Here the CDR3 DNA reads TGTGCCAGCAGCTTGTTAGGACTAGCGGGGACCGGGGAGCTGTTTTTT. This gives the protein CASSLLGLAGTGELFF. The whole variable domain, filled in from reference TRBV5-4 and TRBJ2-2, reads ETGVTQSPTHLIKTRGQQVTLRCSSQSGHNTVSWYQQALGQGPQFIFQYYREEENGRGNFPPRFSGLQFPNYSSELNVNALELDDSALYLCASSLLGLAGTGELFFGEGSRLTVL.

This sequence joins TRBV9 and TRBJ2-1; 11 nucleotides line up with TRBD1. V lost 2 bases, J lost 8 bases, and 6 bases stayed unmatched. The CDR3 consists of 15 residues. From germline, CDR1 is SGDLS and CDR2 YYNGEE. CDR3 DNA: TGTGCCAGCAGCGTCCGGGACAGGGGGTCGTATGAGCAGTTCTTC. It yields the protein CASSVRDRGSYEQFF.

The genes are TRBV7-9 and TRBJ2-1; maybe TRBD1 (5 bases). Trimming shortened V by 4 bases and J by 0 bases, and 13 bases separated the two germline ends. Germline loops: CDR1 SEHNR, CDR2 FQNEAQ (reference sequence). This CDR3 is built from 16 residues. CDR3 region: CASSSVHDSSYNEQFF. Written as DNA, the CDR3 is TGTGCCAGCAGCTCCGTGCACGACAGCTCCTACAATGAGCAGTTCTTC.

The rearrangement joins TRBV27 to TRBJ1-2; 9 nucleotides agree with TRBD1. Germline loops: CDR1 MNHEY, CDR2 SMNVEV (reference sequence). The J segment lost 4 bases and the V segment lost 4 bases, leaving 10 bases of the junction unmatched. The CDR3 spans 16 residues. The CDR3 DNA sequence: TGTGCCAGCAGTTACACAGGGGGCTGGGCGACCTATGGCTACACCTTC. This sequence encodes CASSYTGGWATYGYTF.

The J gene is TRBJ2-3, the V gene TRBV7-9; 9 bases line up with TRBD1. The ends lost 7 bases at V and 5 bases at J; junction bases unmatched: 7. The germline V gene encodes CDR1 SEHNR and CDR2 FQNEAQ (reference sequence). The CDR3 is 14 amino acids. The CDR3 bases are TGTGCCAGCACCCTGGGACAGGGAGGAGATACGCAGTATTTT. Protein product: CASTLGQGGDTQYF.

This clone was counted once. This rearrangement joins TRBV12-5 to TRBJ1-1, with D perhaps matching TRBD1 (5 bases). V dropped 1 base and J dropped 6 bases, with 15 bases sitting between them. Germline V lookup: CDR1 LGHNT, CDR2 FRNRAP. CDR3 size: 15 residues. CDR3 in amino acids: CASGLASWGGAEAFF. The DNA of the CDR3 is TGTGCTAGTGGTTTGGCCTCGTGGGGGGGAGCTGAAGCTTTCTTT.

The chain joins TRBV5-1 to TRBJ2-1; TRBD2 aligns across 7 bases. V was clipped by 0 bases and J by 0 bases; unmatched bases: 6. From germline, CDR1 is SGHRS and CDR2 YFSETQ. The CDR3 totals 17 residues. CDR3 coding DNA: TGCGCCAGCAGCTTGGATCGAGCGGGGAGCTCCTACAATGAGCAGTTCTTC. It codes for CASSLDRAGSSYNEQFF.

The chain employs TRBV9 and TRBJ1-3, with 8 bases aligning to TRBD1. The CDR3 is 16 amino acids. The V and J ends lost 2 bases and 0 bases, in that order; junction bases with no gene match: 4. CDR1 and CDR2 from the germline V gene are SGDLS and YYNGEE. The CDR3, as DNA: TGTGCCAGCAGCGTGCAGGGGGCCCGCTCTGGAAACACCATATATTTT. It codes for CASSVQGARSGNTIYF.

The V gene is TRBV6-5, the J gene TRBJ1-5; D possibly corresponds to TRBD1 (6 bases). The germline V gene has CDR1 MNHEY and CDR2 SVGAGI. The CDR3 is 15 residues long. Trimming shortened V by 6 bases and J by 0 bases, and 12 bases separated the two germline ends. DNA of the CDR3: TGTGCCAGCAGCCTTGGACAGAGTAGCAATCAGCCCCAGCATTTT. Translating it yields CASSLGQSSNQPQHF.

This chain joins TRBV5-1 and TRBJ2-3, with a tentative D call TRBD2 (6 bases). With 4 bases removed from V and 5 bases from J, the gap between germline ends came to 20 bases. CDR1 SGHRS and CDR2 YFSETQ come from the germline V gene. This CDR3 contains 16 residues. The DNA for the CDR3 is TGCGCCAGCAGCCCTACAGCGGGCCTCCAAGGAGATACGCAGTATTTT. Amino acid sequence: CASSPTAGLQGDTQYF.

The gene calls are TRBV7-3 and TRBJ1-5; 12 bases align to TRBD1. V lost 4 bases to trimming and J lost 7 bases; unmatched junction nucleotides: 11. This CDR3 contains 17 residues. From germline, CDR1 is SGHTA and CDR2 FQGTGA. CDR3 DNA sequence: TGTGCCAGCAGCTCACTAGGGGACAGGGGGCGCACCCAGCCCCAGCATTTT. Its protein product is CASSSLGDRGRTQPQHF.

The gene calls are TRBV5-1 and TRBJ2-1; tentatively, D is TRBD1 (5 bases). Germline CDR1 and CDR2: SGHRS and YFSETQ. Trimming took off 5 bases at V and 4 bases at J, with 19 bases between the two ends. The CDR3 has 16 amino acids. For the CDR3, the DNA is TGCGCCAGCAGGGCTCTTAGGGGCATAGGGTACAATGAGCAGTTCTTC. Protein: CASRALRGIGYNEQFF.

This clone appeared a single time. The rearrangement joins TRBV15 to TRBJ2-7; no reliable D call. The V end was cut by 0 bases, the J end by 6 bases, with 9 bases between. CDR3 length equals 13 residues. The V gene's germline CDR1 is LNHNV and CDR2 YYDKDF (reference sequence). CDR3: CATSRDTFSEQYF. CDR3 DNA sequence: TGTGCCACCAGCAGAGATACTTTTTCCGAGCAGTACTTC.

This sequence joins TRBV4-3 and TRBJ2-3, with 12 bases fitting TRBD2. The germline V gene has CDR1 LGHNA and CDR2 YSLEER. CDR3 length equals 18 residues. V shed 0 bases, J shed 3 bases, and the junction held 7 bases outside the gene matches. As DNA, the CDR3 is TGCGCCAGCAGCCAAGATCTTGGTACTAGCGGGGGGACAGATACGCAGTATTTT. It specifies CASSQDLGTSGGTDTQYF.

The chain links TRBV9 to TRBJ2-4; D gene ambiguous. The CDR3 covers 14 residues. The germline CDR1 and CDR2 sequences are SGDLS and YYNGEE. V lost 5 bases to trimming and J lost 6 bases, with 15 bases between them. CDR3 coding DNA: TGTGCCAGCAGTTATACCCTAGATTCAAACATTCAGTACTTC. Translated, it gives CASSYTLDSNIQYF.

The gene calls are TRBV9 and TRBJ2-7, with TRBD2 matching 7 bases. CDR1 SGDLS and CDR2 YYNGEE come from the germline V gene. The CDR3 consists of 16 residues. V lost 3 bases to trimming and J lost 0 bases; unmatched junction nucleotides: 9. The CDR3 protein is CASSARGGRNSYEQYF. The CDR3 DNA is TGTGCCAGCAGCGCCCGGGGAGGGAGGAACTCCTACGAGCAGTACTTC.